A single sample gave rise to the 5 T cell receptor beta chains below, sequenced in a study of T cell repertoires in cytomegalovirus infection. MiXCR, run by TCRdb on the reads, gives a single entry per CDR3 protein. The sample holds 150,000 to 200,000 distinct CDR3 sequences; 14% are singletons and the top ten take 27%. The sample comprised PBMCs. The origin of the receptors is a human donor in good health (CMV status not recorded). Some clones in this sample may be carry-over from other donors' samples.

This clonotype has at least ten counts. The chain links TRBV5-1 to TRBJ2-2; no definite D call. Germline V lookup: CDR1 SGHRS, CDR2 YFSETQ. The CDR3 covers 14 residues. V lost 0 bases, J lost 4 bases, and 7 bases lay in between. Here the CDR3 reads CASSLDWGTGELFF. The CDR3 nucleotides are TGCGCCAGCAGCTTGGATTGGGGCACCGGGGAGCTGTTTTTT.

This clonotype has more than one count but fewer than ten. A read error is possible here, since a much larger clone lies one base away. The chain links TRBV7-2 to TRBJ1-5; D remains ambiguous. The CDR3 is made up of 12 amino acids. CDR1 is SGHTA and CDR2 is FQGNSA in the germline V gene. DNA for the CDR3: TGTGCCAGCGGCTTATCTAGTCAGCCCCAGCATTTT. Encoded protein: CASGLSSQPQHF.

This clonotype was detected many times. The chain employs TRBV29-1 and TRBJ2-7; D is uncertain. With 4 bases removed from V and 3 bases from J, the gap between germline ends came to 7 bases. The CDR3 runs to 11 residues. The germline V gene has CDR1 SQVTM and CDR2 ANQGSEA. The CDR3 loop is CSVGHGYEQYF. The CDR3 DNA reads as TGCAGCGTTGGACACGGCTACGAGCAGTACTTC.

This clonotype turned up a few times. V gene TRBV7-9 combines with J gene TRBJ2-7; 10 bases are shared with TRBD1. The CDR3 sequence is 16 residues long. CDR1 and CDR2 from the germline V gene are SEHNR and FQNEAQ (reference sequence). J lost 0 bases, V lost 5 bases, and 7 bases had no gene match. The CDR3 DNA reads TGTGCCAGCAGCACGTCCAGGGACAGGGGCTCCTACGAGCAGTACTTC. Protein product: CASSTSRDRGSYEQYF.

The V and J genes are TRBV11-2 and TRBJ1-5, with a possible D match to TRBD1 (5 bases). The CDR3 runs 15 residues. Germline V CDR1 and CDR2: SGHAT, FQNNGV. Between the trimmed V and J ends, which lost 0 bases and 6 bases, there was a span of 12 bases. The CDR3 is CASSLDLGGSQPQHF. CDR3 bases: TGTGCCAGCAGCTTAGATCTCGGGGGAAGTCAGCCCCAGCATTTT.